The 14 T cell receptor beta chains presented below share a single source sample, sequenced in a study of T cells in Graves' hyperthyroidism and ophthalmopathy. Amplified TCR beta CDR3 regions came from RNA transcripts. HTBI primers were used for first-round RT-PCR of the TCR CDR3. TCRdb re-analysed the multiplex PCR reads in MiXCR, keeping a single row per CDR3 protein. The sample records about 37,000 distinct CDR3 sequences, roughly half being singletons. The specimen was blood. The receptors derive from a man aged 35-49 years with Graves' ophthalmopathy.

This clonotype was found many times. This chain connects TRBV12-3 or TRBV12-4 to TRBJ2-7; D remains unclear. The CDR3 length is 14 residues. Trimming pared 1 base from V and 4 bases from J, leaving 11 bases between. The CDR3: CASSLDAFLYEQYF. As DNA, the CDR3 is TGTGCCAGCAGTTTAGATGCCTTCCTGTACGAGCAGTACTTC.

This clonotype came up many times. A read error is possible here, since a much larger clone lies one base away. The genes are TRBV6-5 and TRBJ1-2, with D perhaps TRBD1 (5 bases). The CDR3 covers 13 residues. The ends were cut back, 0 bases at V and 4 bases at J, with 6 bases in the middle. Germline V CDR1 and CDR2: MNHEY, SVGAGI. CDR3 sequence reads: CASSYSGRYGYTF. CDR3 bases: TGTGCCAGCAGTTACTCGGGACGCTATGGCTACACCTTC.

The V and J genes are TRBV20-1 and TRBJ2-7; no firm D call. The V gene's germline CDR1 is DFQATT and CDR2 SNEGSKA (reference sequence). The CDR3 is 13 residues long. Trimming left V 1 base short and J 3 bases short, with 10 bases between. CDR3 in amino acids: CSARATLSYEQYF. Here the CDR3 DNA reads TGCAGTGCTAGAGCGACACTGAGCTACGAGCAGTACTTC.

The V call is TRBV5-4, the J call TRBJ2-1; tentatively, D is TRBD1 (6 bases). Trimming cost V 4 bases and J 7 bases, with 12 bases left between them. CDR1 and CDR2 from the germline V gene are SGHNT and YYREEE (reference sequence). The length of the CDR3 is 13 residues. This CDR3 is CASSGQSWNEQFF. The CDR3 DNA follows: TGTGCCAGCAGCGGACAGTCTTGGAATGAGCAGTTCTTC.

On this clonotype itself: A much larger clonotype is one base distant, so this may be a read error. It is likely a read error, because the conserved phenylalanine at the end of the CDR3 is missing. The chain joins TRBV3-1 to TRBJ2-1, with D possibly being TRBD2 (6 bases). Germline values: CDR1 LGHDT, CDR2 YNNKEL (reference sequence). The CDR3 has 15 amino acids. Trimming removed 3 bases at V and 2 bases at J, with 11 bases between. CDR3: CASSQSGLPYNEQFL. In nucleotides, the CDR3 is TGTGCCAGCAGCCAGAGCGGGCTTCCCTACAATGAGCAGTTCCTC.

V usage is TRBV7-2 and J usage is TRBJ2-5; TRBD2 matches 9 bases. The germline V gene has CDR1 SGHTA and CDR2 FQGNSA. J lost 5 bases, V lost 6 bases, and 25 bases had no gene match. This CDR3 has 20 residues. The CDR3 DNA is TGTGCCAGCAGGGACCACCGACTAGCGGAATTCACCGGGGAGAGGGAGACCCAGTACTTC. This sequence encodes CASRDHRLAEFTGERETQYF.

A word on this clonotype: Germline and junction disagree at one end, which may indicate a read error. The V and J genes are TRBV5-8 and TRBJ2-2; D could derive from TRBD1 or TRBD2 (5 bases each). Germline V gives CDR1 SGHTS, CDR2 YDEGEE. The CDR3 has 16 amino acids. Written as DNA, the CDR3 is TGTGCCAGCAGCTTGGCCACCGGGACGGGCACCGGGGAGTTGGTTTTT. Its protein is CASSLATGTGTGELVF.

The genes are TRBV4-1 and TRBJ2-1; 7 bases fit TRBD2. The CDR3 has 13 residues. CDR1 MGHRA and CDR2 YSYEKL come from the germline V gene. The J segment lost 11 bases and the V segment lost 1 base, leaving 5 bases of the junction unmatched. CDR3 loop: CASSQARLAKQFF. CDR3 in DNA: TGCGCCAGCAGCCAAGCTCGACTAGCCAAGCAGTTCTTC.

Turning to this clonotype: An end of the junction differs from the germline gene, which may be a read error. The chain couples TRBV6-1 to TRBJ1-4; no reliable D call. The CDR3 contains 14 residues. In germline, CDR1 is MNHNS, CDR2 SASEGT. The CDR3 protein is CASSPTQTNEKLFF. In DNA form, the CDR3 reads TGTGCCAGCAGCCCGACACAAACTAATGAGAAACTGTTTTTT.

The genes are TRBV20-1 and TRBJ1-5; 12 bases line up with TRBD1. The V gene end was trimmed by 6 bases and the J gene end by 7 bases; junction bases not matched to a gene: 4. This CDR3 is 13 amino acids long. Germline-derived CDR1 and CDR2 are DFQATT and SNEGSKA (reference sequence). Written as DNA, the CDR3 is TGCAGTGCGGGGACAGGGGGCGGACAGCCCCAGCATTTT. As protein: CSAGTGGGQPQHF.

The J gene is TRBJ2-5, the V gene TRBV9; no firm D call. CDR1 and CDR2 (germline): SGDLS, YYNGEE. The CDR3 consists of 14 residues. V shed 3 bases and J shed 4 bases, with 13 bases lying between them. CDR3 nucleotide sequence: TGTGCCAGCAGCGCTAATTTGAAGGGAGAGACCCAGTACTTC. Translating it yields CASSANLKGETQYF.

This sequence joins TRBV7-6 and TRBJ2-7; D may be TRBD1 or TRBD2 (5 bases each). The CDR3 loop spans 15 amino acids. Trimming stripped 5 bases from V and 5 bases from J, with 19 bases between. Germline CDR1 and CDR2: SGHVS and FNYEAQ. The CDR3 nucleotides are TGTGCCAGCAGCCCATACAGTGTAGGGACGGACGAGCAGTACTTC. Residues: CASSPYSVGTDEQYF.

The chain couples TRBV4-1 to TRBJ2-7, with TRBD1 matching 9 bases. The CDR3 has 14 residues. The ends lost 3 bases at V and 3 bases at J; junction bases unmatched: 3. Germline CDR1 MGHRA, CDR2 YSYEKL. The CDR3 bases are TGCGCCAGCAGCCACGGACAGGGGCTCTACGAGCAGTACTTC. This codes for CASSHGQGLYEQYF.

As for this clonotype: The junction departs from the called germline gene at one end, perhaps through a read error. This sequence joins TRBV5-5 and TRBJ2-7; D possibly matches TRBD1 or TRBD2 (6 bases each). Germline V gives CDR1 SGHKS, CDR2 YYEKEE (reference sequence). CDR3 size: 16 residues. The CDR3 loop is CASRYRVGGSSYEQCF. CDR3 DNA: TGTGCCAGCAGGTACCGAGTGGGGGGCAGCTCCTACGAGCAGTGCTTC. Full variable domain (outside the CDR3, taken from reference TRBV5-5 and TRBJ2-7): DAGVTQSPTHLIKTRGQQVTLRCSPISGHKSVSWYQQVLGQGPQFIFQYYEKEERGRGNFPDRFSARQFPNYSSELNVNALLLGDSALYLCASRYRVGGSSYEQCFGPGTRLTVT.